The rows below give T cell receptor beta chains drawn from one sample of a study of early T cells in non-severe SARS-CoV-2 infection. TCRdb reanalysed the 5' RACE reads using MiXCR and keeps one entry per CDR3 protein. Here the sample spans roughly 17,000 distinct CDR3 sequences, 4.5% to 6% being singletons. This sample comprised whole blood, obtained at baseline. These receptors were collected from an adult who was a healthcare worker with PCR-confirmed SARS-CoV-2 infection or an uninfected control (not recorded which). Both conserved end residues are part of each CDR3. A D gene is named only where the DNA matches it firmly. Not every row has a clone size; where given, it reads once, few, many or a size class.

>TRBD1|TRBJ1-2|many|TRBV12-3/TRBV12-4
TGTGCCAGCAGTTTAGGGGGACAGATCTATGGCTACACCTTC
CASSLGGQIYGYTF
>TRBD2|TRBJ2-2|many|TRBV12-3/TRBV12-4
TGTGCCAGCAGTTCTCTTTTGGGCGGGGGGAACACCGGGGAGCTGTTTTTT
CASSSLLGGGNTGELFF
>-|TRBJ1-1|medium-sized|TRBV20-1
TGCAGTGCTAGGGGGTCTATGAACACTGAAGCTTTCTTT
CSARGSMNTEAFF
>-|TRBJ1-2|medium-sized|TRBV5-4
TGTGCCAGCAGCTTGGACAAAATGCAAGACCTGTATGGCTACACCTTC
CASSLDKMQDLYGYTF
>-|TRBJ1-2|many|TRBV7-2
TGTGCCAGCAGCTTAGCTCTTCCCTTCGAAGGGTTCGACTATGGCTACACCTTC
CASSLALPFEGFDYGYTF
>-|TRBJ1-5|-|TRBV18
TGTGCCAGCTCACCCGACCAGTATCAGCCCCAGCATTTT
CASSPDQYQPQHF
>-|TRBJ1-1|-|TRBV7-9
TGTGCCAGCAGCTTTCCGCAGGGGTCCCCGAACACTGAAGCTTTCTTT
CASSFPQGSPNTEAFF
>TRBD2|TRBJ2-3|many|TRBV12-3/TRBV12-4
TGTGCCAGCAGCCAGCGGGGGGGCATAGATACGCAGTATTTT
CASSQRGGIDTQYF
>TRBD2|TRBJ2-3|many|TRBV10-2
TGCGCCAGCAGCCCCGGACTAGTTACAGATACGCAGTATTTT
CASSPGLVTDTQYF
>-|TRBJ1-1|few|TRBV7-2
TGTGCCAGCAGCTTAATAGCTATGGGACGCACTGAAGCTTTCTTT
CASSLIAMGRTEAFF
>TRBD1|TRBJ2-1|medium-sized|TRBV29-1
TGCAGCGTTGTTCTGGGACAGGGAGGTGAGCAGTTCTTC
CSVVLGQGGEQFF
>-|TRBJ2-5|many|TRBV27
TGTGCCAGCAGTCCCCGATCCCACGAGTTAGAGACCCAGTACTTC
CASSPRSHELETQYF
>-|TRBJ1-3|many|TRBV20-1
TGCAGTGCTAGGGTTGCCGGAAACACCATATATTTT
CSARVAGNTIYF
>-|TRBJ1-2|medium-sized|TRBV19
TGTGCCAGTAGCCACAGGGACACTCATAGCTACACCTTC
CASSHRDTHSYTF